This TCR beta chain was captured by sequencing in a study of blood T cell repertoires in COVID-19. Whole-study context: Sources were T cells, B-cell-depleted T cells, or PBMCs; the material itself was cDNA or gDNA.

Participants reported their clinical history, and cohort assignment relied on those reports. Only in-frame clones appear in the TCRdb table, and some are missing; sequencing was by immunoSEQ multiplex PCR. Here the sample spans fewer than 250,000 clones, 65% to 85% being singletons. Only a few counts were recorded for this clone. Germline V CDR1 and CDR2: KGHSH, LQKENI. Trimming cost V 4 bases and J 5 bases; bases outside gene matches: 8. This CDR3 spans 16 amino acids. Specimen: PBMCs or T cells enriched from blood (not recorded which). The J gene is TRBJ2-2, the V gene TRBV18; 9 bases align to TRBD1. The receptor was isolated from a woman aged 25 to 39 who had recovered from COVID-19. The CDR3 sequence is CASSLLGQGETGELFF. CDR3 coding DNA: TGTGCCAGCTCACTTCTGGGACAGGGAGAAACCGGGGAGCTGTTTTTT. The full variable domain, its missing parts supplied by reference TRBV18 and TRBJ2-2, is NAGVMQNPRHLVRRRGQEARLRCSPMKGHSHVYWYRQLPEEGLKFMVYLQKENIIDESGMPKERFSAEFPKEGPSILRIQQVVRGDSAAYFCASSLLGQGETGELFFGEGSRLTVL.